These 19 T cell receptor beta chains were all obtained from the same sample, sequenced in a study of human T cells and chemical hapten exposure (dated by TCRdb to about 2021). Interpreted using the paper, the time point label stands for: patch test 2, 6 weeks after DPC sensitization. The treatment or condition label for this specimen denotes: therapeutic diphenylcyclopropenone sensitization with weekly scalp DPC. The protocol used for the library was RACE. The instrument given in TCRdb is NextSeq 500. The public reads were reprocessed in TCRdb via fastp at Q25 and MiXCR, keeping in-frame beta chains. Rows merge per CDR3 protein into single entries with the most common DNA and genes. Within this sample are 110,000 to 150,000 distinct CDR3 sequences, with about an eighth of them counted one time only. The ten most abundant clones make up roughly 1.4% of the sample. Sequenced here: whole blood, sampled in connection with sensitization to the hapten diphenylcyclopropenone (DPC). These receptors were taken from a woman in her forties or fifties with alopecia areata. Some clones in this sample may be carry-over from other donors' samples.

The chain carries TRBV24-1 and TRBJ2-7, with TRBD1 matching 7 bases. The CDR3 length is 13 residues. Germline lookup yields CDR1 KGHDR and CDR2 SFDVKD. With V trimmed by 10 bases and J by 5 bases, 10 bases remained unmatched. The CDR3 region is CATTGDPPHEQYF. The CDR3 DNA sequence: TGTGCCACTACAGGGGACCCCCCCCACGAGCAGTACTTC.

The chain joins TRBV29-1 to TRBJ1-3; D might be TRBD1 (5 bases). Trimming left V 7 bases short and J 3 bases short, with 10 bases between. Per germline, CDR1 SQVTM and CDR2 ANQGSEA. The CDR3 spans 12 residues. The CDR3 spells CSGGDGGNTIYF. The CDR3 nucleotides read TGCAGCGGGGGGGACGGTGGAAACACCATATATTTT.

The genes are TRBV11-2 and TRBJ2-1; 7 bases match TRBD1. CDR1 and CDR2 from the germline V gene are SGHAT and FQNNGV. This CDR3 is 12 amino acids long. Trimming removed 5 bases from V and 12 bases from J; junction bases left unmatched: 7. The CDR3 sequence is CASSRGGLSQFF. CDR3 sequence (DNA): TGTGCCAGCAGCCGAGGGGGCCTTTCGCAGTTCTTC.

The chain carries TRBV7-2 and TRBJ2-2; TRBD1 matches at 9 bases. CDR1 SGHTA and CDR2 FQGNSA come from the germline V gene. The V gene end was trimmed by 5 bases and the J gene end by 0 bases; junction bases not matched to a gene: 1. This CDR3 is built from 15 residues. The CDR3 nucleotides read TGTGCCAGCAGCCGGACAGGGGCGAACACCGGGGAGCTGTTTTTT. It is translated as CASSRTGANTGELFF.

At least ten counts were recorded for this clonotype. The chain carries TRBV25-1 and TRBJ1-2, with 8 bases fitting TRBD1. CDR3 length equals 14 residues. Germline CDR1 reads MGHDK; CDR2 reads SYGVNS. Trimming cost V 3 bases and J 4 bases; bases outside gene matches: 4. CDR3 in amino acids: CASSDDRGSYGYTF. The CDR3 DNA sequence: TGTGCCAGCAGTGACGACAGGGGAAGCTATGGCTACACCTTC.

The CDR3 region has the DNA TGTGCCAGCAGTGAAGCGCAAGGAGTCTATGGCTACACCTTC. This gives the protein CASSEAQGVYGYTF. The chain couples TRBV2 to TRBJ1-2; no clear D gene. Trimming took 0 bases from V and 4 from J, leaving 9 bases between them. This CDR3 is built from 14 residues. Germline loops: CDR1 SNHLY, CDR2 FYNNEI.

The chain carries TRBV6-5 and TRBJ2-1; tentative D call: TRBD2 (6 bases). CDR1 is MNHEY and CDR2 is SVGAGI in the germline V gene. The CDR3 consists of 11 residues. Trimming removed 5 bases from V and 12 bases from J, with 11 bases in between. CDR3 sequence reads: CASSTLGGQFF. The CDR3 DNA sequence: TGTGCCAGCAGTACCCTGGGAGGGCAGTTCTTC.

This clonotype was counted ten times or more. This chain joins TRBV11-2 and TRBJ2-5, with 13 bases fitting TRBD2. The CDR3 loop spans 16 amino acids. CDR1 is SGHAT, CDR2 FQNNGV, per germline. J was trimmed by 4 bases and V by 3 bases; bases with no gene match: 5. This CDR3 is CASSLRLAGGSETQYF. CDR3 nucleotides: TGTGCCAGCAGCTTGAGACTAGCGGGAGGCTCAGAGACCCAGTACTTC. Combining the CDR3 with reference TRBV11-2 and TRBJ2-5 gives the whole variable domain EAGVAQSPRYKIIEKRQSVAFWCNPISGHATLYWYQQILGQGPKLLIQFQNNGVVDDSQLPKDRFSAERLKGVDSTLKIQPAKLEDSAVYLCASSLRLAGGSETQYFGPGTRLLVL.

This clonotype was seen a few times. This chain joins TRBV30 and TRBJ2-6, with D unresolved. CDR1 GTSNPN and CDR2 SVGIG come from the germline V gene (reference sequence). V shed 0 bases and J shed 4 bases, with 10 bases lying between them. The CDR3 covers 15 residues. The CDR3 DNA follows: TGTGCCTGGAGTGTACCCGGGTTCGGGGCCAACGTCCTGACTTTC. This gives the protein CAWSVPGFGANVLTF.

This clonotype was counted only a few times. The rearrangement links TRBV10-3 to TRBJ1-1; D possibly corresponds to TRBD1 (5 bases). The germline V and J ends were trimmed by 6 bases and 2 bases, with 10 bases remaining between them. In germline, CDR1 is ENHRY, CDR2 SYGVKD. The CDR3 extends over 13 amino acids. CDR3 bases: TGTGCCATCAGGGAGGGGATCAACACTGAAGCTTTCTTT. Protein product: CAIREGINTEAFF.

There are many counts of this clonotype. The chain uses TRBV29-1 and TRBJ2-5; D is possibly TRBD2 (6 bases). Between the trimmed V and J ends, which lost 6 bases and 5 bases, there was a span of 16 bases. This CDR3 contains 13 residues. The germline V gene has CDR1 SQVTM and CDR2 ANQGSEA. DNA for the CDR3: TGCAGCGTGGATGAGGGAGGCGGGGAGACCCAGTACTTC. Translation: CSVDEGGGETQYF.

The chain recombines TRBV12-3 or TRBV12-4 with TRBJ2-2; 7 positions agree with TRBD2. The CDR3 length is 17 residues. V gave up 5 bases and J gave up 2 bases; unmatched junction bases: 11. CDR3 DNA: TGTGCCAGCAGTCACCGGGTGGGGACTACCAACACCGGGGAGCTGTTTTTT. Its translation: CASSHRVGTTNTGELFF.

Details on this clonotype: This may stem from a read error, because a much larger clone lies one nucleotide away. The V call is TRBV5-1, the J call TRBJ1-5; maybe TRBD1 (6 bases). The CDR3 extends over 15 amino acids. Deletions cut 4 bases from V and 2 bases from J, with 13 bases between. Germline V gene sequence: CDR1 SGHRS, CDR2 YFSETQ. The CDR3, as DNA: TGCGCCAGCAGCCGAACAGGGACGTGCAATCAGCCCCAGCATTTT. It encodes CASSRTGTCNQPQHF.

This clonotype has a count of ten or more. This sequence joins TRBV7-2 and TRBJ2-1; D may be TRBD1 or TRBD2 (6 bases each). CDR3 length equals 17 residues. V was cut by 3 bases and J by 5 bases, with 20 bases left in between. Germline V gene data show CDR1 as SGHTA and CDR2 as FQGNSA. The CDR3 spells CASSLNIGGRLDNEQFF. CDR3 nucleotide sequence: TGTGCCAGCAGCTTGAACATTGGGGGGCGTCTCGACAATGAGCAGTTCTTC. Filled out from reference TRBV7-2 and TRBJ2-1, the complete variable domain reads GAGVSQSPSNKVTEKGKDVELRCDPISGHTALYWYRQSLGQGLEFLIYFQGNSAPDKSGLPSDRFSAERTGGSVSTLTIQRTQQEDSAVYLCASSLNIGGRLDNEQFFGPGTRLTVL.

This clonotype came up many times. The chain links TRBV7-2 to TRBJ2-5, with D hard to call. V was shortened by 4 bases and J by 4 bases, with 4 bases between the two germline ends. Germline CDR1 is SGHTA and CDR2 is FQGNSA. The CDR3 runs 11 residues. The CDR3 nucleotides read TGTGCCAGCAGCTCATTAGAGACCCAGTACTTC. It specifies CASSSLETQYF.

Many counts were recorded for this clonotype. The chain employs TRBV27 and TRBJ2-4; D is perhaps TRBD1 (6 bases). The germline V gene has CDR1 MNHEY and CDR2 SMNVEV (reference sequence). V was clipped by 5 bases and J by 8 bases, with 22 bases between them. The length of the CDR3 is 16 residues. CDR3 loop: CASSPSPGTFLDIQYF. In nucleotides, the CDR3 is TGTGCCAGCAGTCCAAGTCCCGGGACATTTTTGGACATTCAGTACTTC.

V and J are TRBV20-1 and TRBJ2-7; 12 bases align to TRBD2. CDR1 and CDR2 (germline): DFQATT, SNEGSKA (reference sequence). This CDR3 is 13 amino acids long. Trimming cost V 6 bases and J 5 bases; bases outside gene matches: 5. CDR3 coding DNA: TGCAGTGCCCATCTAGCGGGGGGGCACGAGCAGTACTTC. This translates into CSAHLAGGHEQYF.

The genes are TRBV10-3 and TRBJ1-6, with D possibly TRBD1 on 5 matching bases. The CDR3 spans 14 residues. Germline-derived CDR1 and CDR2 are ENHRY and SYGVKD. Deletions cut 11 bases from V and 8 bases from J, with 19 bases between. The CDR3 region is CALRGTRDDSPLHF. CDR3 nucleotide sequence: TGTGCCCTCCGGGGGACGCGGGACGATTCACCCCTCCACTTT.

V and J are TRBV6-5 and TRBJ2-2; tentative D call: TRBD1 (8 bases). The CDR3 consists of 17 residues. V was clipped by 6 bases and J by 3 bases, with 20 bases between them. Germline lookup yields CDR1 MNHEY and CDR2 SVGAGI. The CDR3 DNA reads TGTGCCAGCAGCCCAGGCAGGGGGCGGGGGCACACCGGGGAGCTGTTTTTT. This encodes CASSPGRGRGHTGELFF.